A selection of T cell receptor beta chains follows, all from one sample in a study of neurological immune-mediated disorders. TCRdb re-analysed the 5' RACE reads in MiXCR, keeping a single row per CDR3 protein. The sample includes 55,000 to 60,000 distinct CDR3 sequences, under 4.5% of them seen just once. The sample was PBMCs. The receptors originated from a young woman with multiple sclerosis. The CDR3 runs from the conserved cysteine through the conserved F or W. A D gene is named only where the DNA matches it firmly. Rows may omit the clone size; those that give it use once, few, many or a size class.

abundance	j_gene	d_gene	v_gene	CDR3nt	CDR3aa
NA	TRBJ1-2	NA	TRBV20-1	TGCAGTGCTAGAGACCGAACCGAAAGGGCTTATGGCTACACCTTC	CSARDRTERAYGYTF
NA	TRBJ2-4	NA	TRBV4-2	TGTGCCAGCAGCCAAGGGGTGGGAGGCAAAAACATTCAGTACTTC	CASSQGVGGKNIQYF
many	TRBJ2-7	NA	TRBV5-1	TGCGCCAGCAGCCCCGACGGACACTACGAGCAGTACTTC	CASSPDGHYEQYF
many	TRBJ1-1	NA	TRBV28	TGTGCCAGCAGGTCGCCGGGTCCAAATGAAGCTTTCTTT	CASRSPGPNEAFF
few	TRBJ1-1	NA	TRBV10-3	TGTGCCTCCCGGTGGGGACAAGGTGAAGCTTTCTTT	CASRWGQGEAFF
many	TRBJ1-1	NA	TRBV13	TGTGCCAGCAGCTTAGGGAGAGCTTTCTTT	CASSLGRAFF
few	TRBJ1-5	NA	TRBV2	TGTGCCAGCAGCTCTGCAAGGGGATTCAATCAGCCCCAGAATTTT	CASSSARGFNQPQNF
many	TRBJ2-7	TRBD2	TRBV11-2	TGTGCCAGCAGCTTAGTAGCGGGAGGGCCCTACGAGCAGTACTTC	CASSLVAGGPYEQYF
many	TRBJ1-5	NA	TRBV5-1	TGCGCCAGCAGCTTGACGGGCAATCAGCCCCAGAATTTT	CASSLTGNQPQNF
many	TRBJ1-1	NA	TRBV9	TGTGCCAGCAGCGTGGTTCTTACAGGACTTCACCCCACTGAAGCTTTCTTT	CASSVVLTGLHPTEAFF
many	TRBJ2-2	NA	TRBV6-6	TGTGCCAGCAGTTATCTCAGGGATTTCGGGACCGGGGAGCTGTTTTTT	CASSYLRDFGTGELFF
many	TRBJ2-1	TRBD2	TRBV5-1	TGCGCCAGCAGCGTAGGACTAGCGGGAGGGCTGCGTCGATACAATGAGCAGTTCTTC	CASSVGLAGGLRRYNEQFF
few	TRBJ1-1	NA	TRBV11-1	TGTGCCAGCAGCTTCGGAAAGAACACTGAAGCTTTCTTT	CASSFGKNTEAFF
NA	TRBJ1-5	NA	TRBV4-1	TGCGCCAGCAGCCATAGGGACCGAGGTAGCAATCAGCCCCAGCATTTT	CASSHRDRGSNQPQHF
many	TRBJ2-1	TRBD1	TRBV5-1	TGCGCCAGCAGCTTCCGGGACAGCGACTACAATGAGCAGTTCTTC	CASSFRDSDYNEQFF
many	TRBJ2-7	TRBD2	TRBV13	TGTGCCAGCAGCTACTCGACTAGCCCCCACGAGCAGTACTTC	CASSYSTSPHEQYF
many	TRBJ2-7	NA	TRBV5-1	TGCGCCAGCAGCTCGAACCCGAGCTCCTACGAGCAGTACTTC	CASSSNPSSYEQYF
many	TRBJ1-2	TRBD1	TRBV20-1	TGCAGTGCTAGAGATGAAAAGGGGGCGATAGGCTACACCTTC	CSARDEKGAIGYTF
many	TRBJ2-3	TRBD2	TRBV5-6	TGTGCCAGCAGATTGGGGGGTAGCGGGAGGGTCACAGATACGCAGTATTTT	CASRLGGSGRVTDTQYF
many	TRBJ2-6	TRBD1	TRBV4-2	TGTGCCAGCAGCCACCTTTGGGACAGGGGGCCCTCTGGGGCCAACGTCCTGACTTTC	CASSHLWDRGPSGANVLTF
many	TRBJ2-7	NA	TRBV21-1	TGTGCCAGCAGCAAAGAGACTTACGAGCAGTACTTC	CASSKETYEQYF
many	TRBJ1-4	NA	TRBV20-1	TGCAGTGCTAGAGAGGAGGGGGGTAGCGGAAAACTGTTTTTT	CSAREEGGSGKLFF
many	TRBJ2-3	TRBD1	TRBV7-3	TGTGCCAGCAGCACAGGGACAGGGGTCACAGATACGCAGTATTTT	CASSTGTGVTDTQYF
many	TRBJ2-1	TRBD2	TRBV9	TGTGCCAGCAGCCCCGGGACTAGCGGGGGGTACAATGAGCAGTTCTTC	CASSPGTSGGYNEQFF
many	TRBJ2-7	NA	TRBV7-9	TGTGCCAGCAGCCGGGACACCGTCTCCTACGAGCAGTACTTC	CASSRDTVSYEQYF
many	TRBJ2-7	TRBD2	TRBV7-2	TGTGCCAGCAGAAAACTAGCGGGGGACTACGAGCAGTACTTC	CASRKLAGDYEQYF
NA	TRBJ1-1	NA	TRBV12-3/TRBV12-4	TGTGCCAGCAGTCCGCCCGGGACCAGACGTGAAGCTTTCTTT	CASSPPGTRREAFF
many	TRBJ2-2	TRBD1	TRBV7-3	TGTGCCAGCGGACGGGGACAGAGAAACACCGGGGAGCTGTTTTTT	CASGRGQRNTGELFF
NA	TRBJ2-4	NA	TRBV7-3	TGTGCCAGCAACTGGAGGGGCAGGGGAGGAAACATTCAGTACTTC	CASNWRGRGGNIQYF
many	TRBJ2-2	NA	TRBV5-1	TGCGCCAGCAGCTTGGATTACAGGGGGGAGCTGTTTTTT	CASSLDYRGELFF
many	TRBJ2-5	NA	TRBV2	TGTGCCAGCAGAGTAGAACAGACCCAGTACTTC	CASRVEQTQYF
many	TRBJ2-5	NA	TRBV3-1	TGTGCCAGCAGCCGAGGGGGGGCCGGTGAGACCCAGTACTTC	CASSRGGAGETQYF
many	TRBJ2-1	NA	TRBV15	TGTGCCACCAGCAGAGACTCCGCAGGGGACAATGAGCAGTTCTTC	CATSRDSAGDNEQFF
many	TRBJ1-1	NA	TRBV6-2/TRBV6-3	TGTGCCAGCTTTGGAAGTACTGAAGCTTTCTTT	CASFGSTEAFF
many	TRBJ1-4	NA	TRBV2	TGTGCCAGCAGACTGAGGGAAGGGAACGAAAAACTGTTTTTT	CASRLREGNEKLFF
many	TRBJ2-1	NA	TRBV20-1	TGCAGTGCGATACTCGAGCGGACCAATGAGCAGTTCTTC	CSAILERTNEQFF
many	TRBJ2-1	TRBD2	TRBV20-1	TGCAGTGCGCCAGTCCCGAGCGGGAGTACGAATGAGCAGTTCTTC	CSAPVPSGSTNEQFF
NA	TRBJ2-3	TRBD2	TRBV5-1	TGCGCCAGCAGCTTGATGAATAGCGGGGGAAATGGAGATACGCAGTATTTT	CASSLMNSGGNGDTQYF
many	TRBJ2-3	TRBD2	TRBV6-5	TGTGCCAGCAGCTGGCGGGGGGGCGGCACAGATACGCAGTATTTT	CASSWRGGGTDTQYF
many	TRBJ1-1	NA	TRBV5-1	TGCGCCAGTAGAGATATGCTGAACACTGAAGCTTTCTTT	CASRDMLNTEAFF
many	TRBJ2-7	NA	TRBV6-5	TGTGCCAGCAGTTACTCCTTTCTCGGGAGTGGGGAGCAGTACTTC	CASSYSFLGSGEQYF
many	TRBJ1-6	NA	TRBV27	TGTGCCAGCAGTTCCTACTATAATTCACCCCTCCACTTT	CASSSYYNSPLHF
many	TRBJ2-5	NA	TRBV7-2	TGTGCCAGCCGAAAGTGGGAGCTCGAGACCCAGTACTTC	CASRKWELETQYF
many	TRBJ1-2	NA	TRBV29-1	TGCAGCGTTGTCGTCGGAGGGGGCTATGGCTACACCTTC	CSVVVGGGYGYTF
many	TRBJ2-7	NA	TRBV20-1	TGCAGTGCTAGAGAGGCGGGGCTACCAAGCGCTATCGGGCAGTACTTC	CSAREAGLPSAIGQYF
many	TRBJ1-1	TRBD1	TRBV12-3/TRBV12-4	TGTGCCAGCAGGCCGGACAGGCAAGAAGCTTTCTTT	CASRPDRQEAFF